These 13 T cell receptor beta chains came from one sample sequenced in a study of CD8+ T cells in alopecia areata. Investigators isolated RNA and reverse transcribed it into cDNA to act as the sequencing template. TCRdb's table, derived via immunoSEQ multiplex PCR, lists solely in-frame clones and lacks some. The sample comprises 180,000 or so clones, approximately 51% of which are singletons, and about 9.5% rests with the top ten. Treatment noted: oral pan-JAK inhibitor, 5-10 mg twice daily. Sample: CD8+ T cells sorted from blood, taken at week 52, from a patient treated with tofacitinib. The receptors were gathered from a human donor with alopecia areata.

In the case of this clone: Other DNA sequences in this specimen translate into the identical CDR3. The chain joins TRBV27 to TRBJ1-5; D is perhaps TRBD1 (6 bases). Germline-derived CDR1 and CDR2 are MNHEY and SMNVEV (reference sequence). The CDR3 spans 14 residues. Trimming cost V 2 bases and J 6 bases, with 11 bases left between them. As DNA, the CDR3 is TGTGCCAGCAGTTTAGCGGGGGCAGGTCAGCCCCAGCATTTT. Its protein product is CASSLAGAGQPQHF.

The rearrangement joins TRBV7-9 to TRBJ1-6, with TRBD1 matching over 10 bases. Germline loops: CDR1 SEHNR, CDR2 FQNEAQ (reference sequence). The CDR3 is 16 amino acids. V was pared by 4 bases and J by 3 bases, with 3 bases of the junction left unmatched. In DNA, the CDR3 is TGTGCCAGCAGCTCCGGGACAGGGGACTATAATTCACCCCTCCACTTT. It encodes CASSSGTGDYNSPLHF.

The J gene is TRBJ1-2, the V gene TRBV29-1; D remains unclear. Germline V CDR1 and CDR2: SQVTM, ANQGSEA. This CDR3 has 14 residues. The V end was cut by 6 bases, the J end by 0 bases, with 14 bases between. This CDR3 reads CSVKPSRPNYGYTF. CDR3 sequence (DNA): TGCAGCGTAAAGCCCAGCAGGCCTAACTATGGCTACACCTTC.

This clone was picked up one time. The genes are TRBV7-2 and TRBJ2-1, with 12 bases identical to TRBD2. This CDR3 contains 14 residues. V gave up 4 bases and J gave up 8 bases; unmatched junction bases: 3. Germline values: CDR1 SGHTA, CDR2 FQGNSA. Here the CDR3 reads CASSWGLAGYEQFF. In DNA form, the CDR3 reads TGTGCCAGCAGCTGGGGACTAGCGGGCTATGAGCAGTTCTTC.

The chain carries TRBV4-1 and TRBJ1-3, with a tentative D call TRBD1 (5 bases). Germline V gene sequence: CDR1 MGHRA, CDR2 YSYEKL. The CDR3 is made up of 17 amino acids. V was trimmed by 1 base and J by 1 base, leaving 14 bases between them. The CDR3 nucleotides read TGCGCCAGCAGCCAAGCAGGGAGGGTTTGGTCTGGAAACACCATATATTTT. This sequence encodes CASSQAGRVWSGNTIYF.

The J gene is TRBJ1-6, the V gene TRBV5-4, with 7 bases identical to TRBD1. The length of the CDR3 is 14 residues. Germline V gene lookup returns CDR1 SGHNT and CDR2 YYREEE (reference sequence). The V gene end was trimmed by 4 bases and the J gene end by 7 bases; junction bases not matched to a gene: 5. CDR3 in amino acids: CASSPGQANSPLHF. The DNA for the CDR3 is TGTGCCAGCAGCCCAGGACAGGCAAATTCACCCCTCCACTTT.

This clone turned up a few times. The chain recombines TRBV19 with TRBJ1-1, with D perhaps matching TRBD1 (5 bases). This CDR3 is 17 amino acids long. The germline V gene encodes CDR1 LNHDA and CDR2 SQIVND (reference sequence). V was cut by 3 bases and J by 0 bases, with 17 bases left in between. For the CDR3, the DNA is TGTGCCAGTAGTATGCAGGCAGGGAGCGAGATGAACACTGAAGCTTTCTTT. Residues: CASSMQAGSEMNTEAFF.

The genes are TRBV29-1 and TRBJ1-1; D may be TRBD1 (6 bases). Germline CDR1 reads SQVTM; CDR2 reads ANQGSEA. The germline V and J ends were trimmed by 4 bases and 1 base, with 7 bases remaining between them. CDR3 length: 12 residues. CDR3 sequence: CSVVQGNTEAFF. Here the CDR3 DNA reads TGCAGCGTTGTACAGGGGAACACTGAAGCTTTCTTT. Full variable domain (remainder filled in from reference TRBV29-1 and TRBJ1-1): SAVISQKPSRDICQRGTSLTIQCQVDSQVTMMFWYRQQPGQSLTLIATANQGSEATYESGFVIDKFPISRPNLTFSTLTVSNMSPEDSSIYLCSVVQGNTEAFFGQGTRLTVV.

The chain recombines TRBV30 with TRBJ2-7; D is uncertain. V lost 0 bases, J lost 6 bases, and 9 bases lay in between. Germline lookup yields CDR1 GTSNPN and CDR2 SVGIG (reference sequence). The CDR3 has 12 residues. CDR3 residues: CAWSVGQTEQYF. For the CDR3, the DNA is TGTGCCTGGAGTGTAGGGCAGACCGAGCAGTACTTC.

The gene calls are TRBV6-4 and TRBJ2-3, with 7 bases that match TRBD1. After removal of 3 bases from V and 1 base from J, the junction contained 13 bases not matched to a gene. The germline V gene encodes CDR1 MRHNA and CDR2 SNTAGT. CDR3 length: 18 residues. As DNA, the CDR3 is TGTGCCAGCAGTGAGACAGGGATGGCGGAATTAGGCACAGATACGCAGTATTTT. It encodes CASSETGMAELGTDTQYF.

The chain employs TRBV6-5 and TRBJ2-7, with 9 positions matching TRBD1. Germline CDR1 is MNHEY and CDR2 is SVGAGI. The CDR3 totals 15 residues. The V and J ends lost 5 bases and 2 bases, in that order; junction bases with no gene match: 7. Here the CDR3 reads CASSTPGTGTYEQYF. CDR3 nucleotides: TGTGCCAGCAGTACCCCCGGGACAGGGACCTACGAGCAGTACTTC.

There are a few counts of this clone. The rearrangement uses TRBV11-2 and TRBJ2-1; 9 bases are shared with TRBD2. V gave up 0 bases and J gave up 3 bases; unmatched junction bases: 3. In germline, CDR1 is SGHAT, CDR2 FQNNGV. The CDR3 loop spans 16 amino acids. CDR3 region: CASSLESSGVYNEQFF. The CDR3 nucleotides are TGTGCCAGCAGCTTAGAGTCTAGCGGGGTCTACAATGAGCAGTTCTTC.

This chain links TRBV4-3 with TRBJ2-4, with TRBD1 identical over 7 bases. The CDR3 totals 16 residues. Trimming at V came to 1 base and at J to 1 base, leaving 4 bases not matched to a gene. Per the germline V gene, CDR1 is LGHNA and CDR2 is YSLEER. The CDR3 is CASSQGQGPAKNIQYF. The CDR3 region has the DNA TGCGCCAGCAGCCAAGGACAGGGTCCGGCCAAAAACATTCAGTACTTC.